These 21 T cell receptor beta chains came from one sample sequenced in a study of regulatory T cells in long-lasting Graves disease. Time point defined: persistent/refractory GD, antithyroid drugs over 5 years with positive TRAb. The TCR library was made from RNA that had been extracted from PBMCs in TRIzol. iRepertoire HTBI primers and Arm-PCR of CDR3 regions built TCR beta libraries. Using its own MiXCR run on the multiplex PCR reads, TCRdb lists one record per CDR3 protein. The top ten hold 40% to 55% of the sample, which has roughly 700,000 distinct CDR3 sequences, around 30% seen once. The sequences come from peripheral blood mononuclear cells (PBMCs), collected when the disease was refractory, from a patient treated with antithyroid drugs. The receptor source for this set is a female donor with Graves disease.

V and J are TRBV9 and TRBJ1-2; D ambiguous. The CDR3 spans 16 residues. The ends were cut back, 0 bases at V and 3 bases at J, with 15 bases in the middle. Germline-derived CDR1 and CDR2 are SGDLS and YYNGEE. CDR3 amino acids: CASSVDSRSEDYGYTF. The CDR3 DNA reads TGTGCCAGCAGCGTAGACTCAAGGTCTGAGGACTATGGCTACACCTTC.

This clonotype has more than one count but fewer than ten. J is TRBJ2-2 and V is TRBV5-6; D is unclear. The germline V gene has CDR1 SGHDT and CDR2 YYEEEE. CDR3 length: 14 amino acids. The V gene lost 4 bases and the J gene lost 5 bases, with 12 bases spanning the gap. CDR3 sequence: CASSPLLGTGELFF. CDR3 coding DNA: TGTGCCAGCAGCCCGCTTCTGGGTACCGGGGAGCTGTTTTTT. Drawing the rest from reference TRBV5-6 and TRBJ2-2, the complete variable domain is DAGVTQSPTHLIKTRGQQVTLRCSPKSGHDTVSWYQQALGQGPQFIFQYYEEEERQRGNFPDRFSGHQFPNYSSELNVNALLLGDSALYLCASSPLLGTGELFFGEGSRLTVL.

The chain has TRBV9 and TRBJ2-7, with 9 bases lining up with TRBD1. The CDR3 has 13 residues. The V and J ends lost 4 bases and 6 bases, in that order; junction bases with no gene match: 5. Germline assignment: CDR1 SGDLS and CDR2 YYNGEE. CDR3 in amino acids: CASSPGQGVEQYF. CDR3 in DNA: TGTGCCAGCAGCCCGGGACAGGGAGTCGAGCAGTACTTC.

This clonotype occurred once. The gene calls are TRBV9 and TRBJ2-7; D gene uncertain. The better agreement between TRBJ2-5 and the DNA end casts doubt on the J call. There are 15 residues in the CDR3. Germline CDR1 SGDLS, CDR2 YYNGEE. CDR3 sequence reads: CASSVEDGFQETQYF. The CDR3 bases are TGTGCCAGCAGCGTAGAGGACGGTTTCCAAGAGACCCAGTACTTC.

CDR3 sequence reads: CASSYPWNTEAFF. CDR3 bases: TGTGCCAGCAGTTACCCTTGGAACACTGAAGCTTTCTTT. V is TRBV6-2 or TRBV6-3 and J is TRBJ1-1, with no clear D. Trimming stripped 2 bases from V and 1 base from J, with 5 bases between. CDR3 length: 13 amino acids. Germline V lookup: CDR1 MNHEY, CDR2 SVGEGT.

The chain joins TRBV12-5 to TRBJ1-6, with D unclear. Germline-derived CDR1 and CDR2 are LGHNT and FRNRAP. V was clipped by 0 bases and J by 6 bases, with 6 bases between them. The CDR3 spans 14 residues. The CDR3 DNA reads TGTGCTAGTGGTTTGGTAGAGCCTAATTCACCCCTCCACTTT. Protein sequence: CASGLVEPNSPLHF.

This chain joins TRBV12-3 or TRBV12-4 and TRBJ1-1; D possibly corresponds to TRBD1 (6 bases). The CDR3 consists of 15 residues. The V and J ends lost 6 bases and 0 bases respectively, with 14 bases between them. The CDR3 here is CASRGRGGVNTEAFF. The CDR3 DNA follows: TGTGCCAGCAGGGGCAGGGGAGGCGTGAACACTGAAGCTTTCTTT.

This clonotype was found many times. This rearrangement joins TRBV6-1 to TRBJ1-2, with 7 bases that match TRBD1. J was trimmed by 5 bases and V by 6 bases; bases with no gene match: 6. The CDR3 has 13 amino acids. Germline values: CDR1 MNHNS, CDR2 SASEGT. CDR3 nucleotides: TGTGCCAGCAGATTGACAGGGACTTATGGCTACACCTTC. It encodes CASRLTGTYGYTF.

This clonotype was found a few times. This sequence joins TRBV6-5 and TRBJ2-1; TRBD2 aligns across 10 bases. The CDR3 runs to 18 residues. Germline trimming cut 0 bases from V and 4 bases from J; bases unmatched to any gene: 9. Per the germline V gene, CDR1 is MNHEY and CDR2 is SVGAGI. CDR3 in amino acids: CASSYSRGGTSVYNEQFF. The CDR3 bases are TGTGCCAGCAGTTACTCGAGAGGCGGGACTAGCGTATACAATGAGCAGTTCTTC.

This clonotype was seen at least ten times. This rearrangement joins TRBV19 to TRBJ2-7, with TRBD1 matching over 8 bases. Germline V gives CDR1 LNHDA, CDR2 SQIVND (reference sequence). The CDR3 runs 16 residues. Germline trimming cut 3 bases from V and 0 bases from J; bases unmatched to any gene: 7. The CDR3 region has the DNA TGTGCCAGTAGTATCGGAGCAGGGGGCAACTCCTACGAGCAGTACTTC. Translated: CASSIGAGGNSYEQYF. The full variable domain, with the rest looked up from reference TRBV19 and TRBJ2-7, is DGGITQSPKYLFRKEGQNVTLSCEQNLNHDAMYWYRQDPGQGLRLIYYSQIVNDFQKGDIAEGYSVSREKKESFPLTVTSAQKNPTAFYLCASSIGAGGNSYEQYFGPGTRLTVT.

This clonotype has more than one count but fewer than ten. The chain is built from TRBV7-9 and TRBJ1-2; TRBD1 is a possible D gene (6 bases). Per germline, CDR1 SEHNR and CDR2 FQNEAQ (reference sequence). Trimming left V 6 bases short and J 0 bases short, with 8 bases between. The CDR3 covers 13 residues. CDR3 loop: CASRGGPNYGYTF. Here the CDR3 DNA reads TGTGCCAGCAGAGGGGGACCTAACTATGGCTACACCTTC. Drawing the rest from reference TRBV7-9 and TRBJ1-2, the complete variable domain is DTGVSQNPRHKITKRGQNVTFRCDPISEHNRLYWYRQTLGQGPEFLTYFQNEAQLEKSRLLSDRFSAERPKGSFSTLEIQRTEQGDSAMYLCASRGGPNYGYTFGSGTRLTVV.

This clonotype was detected only a few times. This chain links TRBV12-3 or TRBV12-4 with TRBJ1-2; 9 nucleotides align to TRBD1. Germline trimming cut 6 bases from V and 3 bases from J; bases unmatched to any gene: 8. The CDR3 sequence is 15 residues long. CDR3 residues: CASSIMGQGHYGYTF. CDR3 nucleotides: TGTGCCAGCAGCATTATGGGACAGGGCCACTATGGCTACACCTTC.

CDR3 sequence reads: CSASFGGWGTEAFF. The CDR3 DNA follows: TGCAGTGCGAGTTTCGGGGGCTGGGGCACTGAAGCTTTCTTT. The V gene is TRBV20-1, the J gene TRBJ1-1; tentative D call: TRBD1 (6 bases). The CDR3 loop spans 14 amino acids. The V end was cut by 6 bases, the J end by 4 bases, with 18 bases between. Germline V lookup: CDR1 DFQATT, CDR2 SNEGSKA (reference sequence).

The rearrangement uses TRBV6-9 and TRBJ1-1, with TRBD1 as a possible D gene (5 bases). The CDR3 loop spans 14 amino acids. Germline V gene sequence: CDR1 MNHGY, CDR2 SVAAGI. Trimming cost V 3 bases and J 2 bases, with 10 bases left between them. CDR3 region: CASSYSDSNTEAFF. CDR3 bases: TGTGCCAGCAGTTACTCAGACAGTAACACTGAAGCTTTCTTT.

This chain uses TRBV5-4 with TRBJ2-5; D is undetermined. The CDR3 contains 14 residues. The V gene's germline CDR1 is SGHNT and CDR2 YYREEE (reference sequence). V was pared by 2 bases and J by 1 base, with 9 bases between. The CDR3 DNA is TGTGCCAGCAGCTTTGGAGCCCTCCAAGAGACCCAGTACTTC. Translating gives CASSFGALQETQYF.

This chain connects TRBV2 to TRBJ1-1; D ambiguous. The CDR3 runs 14 residues. The V end lost 1 base, the J end lost 8 bases, and 14 bases lay between the germline ends. CDR1 is SNHLY and CDR2 is FYNNEI in the germline V gene. CDR3 protein: CASSEGLSLEEAFF. CDR3 bases: TGTGCCAGCAGTGAAGGGCTGAGCTTGGAGGAAGCTTTCTTT. The full variable domain, with the rest looked up from reference TRBV2 and TRBJ1-1, is EPEVTQTPSHQVTQMGQEVILRCVPISNHLYFYWYRQILGQKVEFLVSFYNNEISEKSEIFDDQFSVERPDGSNFTLKIRSTKLEDSAMYFCASSEGLSLEEAFFGQGTRLTVV.

The sample holds many counts of this clonotype. This rearrangement joins TRBV6-2 or TRBV6-3 to TRBJ2-7; no definite D call. Germline V gives CDR1 MNHEY, CDR2 SVGEGT. The length of the CDR3 is 13 residues. V was pared by 0 bases and J by 5 bases, with 8 bases between. This CDR3 is CASSYSSLDEQYF. The CDR3 DNA sequence: TGTGCCAGCAGTTACTCGAGTTTAGACGAGCAGTACTTC.

The V and J genes are TRBV11-2 and TRBJ2-1; 8 positions match TRBD1. V was pared by 6 bases and J by 7 bases, with 14 bases of the junction left unmatched. CDR1 is SGHAT, CDR2 FQNNGV, per germline. This CDR3 has 16 residues. In DNA form, the CDR3 reads TGTGCCAGCAGTCAGGTCCCCCAGGGGGCGGGAAATGAGCAGTTCTTC. It is translated as CASSQVPQGAGNEQFF.

This sequence joins TRBV15 and TRBJ1-2; D remains ambiguous. The CDR3 loop spans 15 amino acids. Trimming removed 1 base from V and 4 bases from J, with 13 bases in between. Germline lookup yields CDR1 LNHNV and CDR2 YYDKDF (reference sequence). The CDR3 is CATSRGLSLSYGYTF. CDR3 coding DNA: TGTGCCACCAGCAGAGGACTTAGTTTGAGCTATGGCTACACCTTC.

This clonotype was seen a handful of times. The gene calls are TRBV6-2 or TRBV6-3 and TRBJ1-5; 9 bases line up with TRBD1. The germline CDR1 and CDR2 sequences are MNHEY and SVGEGT. This CDR3 spans 14 amino acids. The ends lost 2 bases at V and 8 bases at J; junction bases unmatched: 4. CDR3 sequence reads: CASSYVGQGEPQHF. The CDR3 DNA sequence: TGTGCCAGCAGTTACGTGGGACAGGGCGAGCCCCAGCATTTT.

The chain uses TRBV6-4 and TRBJ2-7, with D unresolved. Germline V gives CDR1 MRHNA, CDR2 SNTAGT. V lost 3 bases to trimming and J lost 4 bases, with 10 bases between them. This CDR3 comprises 13 residues. CDR3 protein: CASSDIRFYEQYF. In nucleotides, the CDR3 is TGTGCCAGCAGTGATATAAGGTTTTACGAGCAGTACTTC.